The present T cell receptor (beta chain) was sequenced within a study of blood T cell repertoires in COVID-19. Study context: Material from acute and convalescent COVID-19 was sourced from the United States, Italy and Spain. Sample material is recorded as cDNA or gDNA derived from T cells, B-cell-depleted T cells, or PBMCs.

This CDR3 has 12 amino acids. The germline gives CDR1 MNHEY, CDR2 SVGAGI. V was trimmed by 8 bases and J by 7 bases, leaving 13 bases between them. Under the authors' procedure: Using reference gene primer amplification, nucleated cell counts were estimated. Sequenced by immunoSEQ multiplex PCR; TCRdb stores in-frame clones only, minus some. V and J calls and clone size follow that table, whereas D and trimming were derived from the DNA. The table has some 210,000 clones, roughly 89% seen once. Participants reported their clinical history, and cohort assignment relied on those reports. The receptor comes from a man younger than 30 with acute COVID-19. The specimen sequenced was PBMCs or T cells enriched from blood (not recorded which). The J gene is TRBJ2-3, the V gene TRBV6-5, with D possibly TRBD1 on 6 matching bases. CDR3 in amino acids: CASGPQGHTQYF. DNA for the CDR3: TGTGCCAGCGGTCCTCAGGGGCATACGCAGTATTTT.